A single sample gave rise to the 18 T cell receptor beta chains below, sequenced in a study of shared clonotypes between healthy human individuals. TCRdb's copy holds only in-frame clones and misses some; the assay was immunoSEQ multiplex PCR. The table includes around 720,000 clones, 55% to 85% detected once. The material sequenced was memory CD4+ T cells sorted from blood. Subset meaning: CD45RA-negative fraction. These receptors originate from a woman younger than 45 in good health.

The rearrangement uses TRBV6-5 and TRBJ2-5; TRBD2 might be the D (6 bases). V lost 8 bases and J 1 base, leaving 14 bases between the germline ends. The V gene's germline CDR1 is MNHEY and CDR2 SVGAGI. This CDR3 spans 14 amino acids. The CDR3 DNA reads as TGTGCCAGCTCCTCCGGGACTGGCCAAGAGACCCAGTACTTC. Translating it yields CASSSGTGQETQYF.

The gene calls are TRBV5-6 and TRBJ2-7; D remains ambiguous. There are 15 residues in the CDR3. The V end lost 2 bases, the J end lost 7 bases, and 19 bases lay between the germline ends. Germline V gene lookup returns CDR1 SGHDT and CDR2 YYEEEE. The CDR3 region has the DNA TGTGCCAGCAGCTTTTTGGCCGAAAACTCACGGGAGCAGTACTTC. It yields the protein CASSFLAENSREQYF. The entire variable domain, with the rest obtained from reference TRBV5-6 and TRBJ2-7, is as follows: DAGVTQSPTHLIKTRGQQVTLRCSPKSGHDTVSWYQQALGQGPQFIFQYYEEEERQRGNFPDRFSGHQFPNYSSELNVNALLLGDSALYLCASSFLAENSREQYFGPGTRLTVT.

The rearrangement joins TRBV19 to TRBJ2-3; 7 bases are a match to TRBD2. Germline V lookup: CDR1 LNHDA, CDR2 SQIVND (reference sequence). V was clipped by 4 bases and J by 6 bases; unmatched bases: 10. The CDR3 runs 15 residues. The CDR3 DNA reads TGTGCCAGTAGTACCCCCCGCGGGAGTTTGGATACGCAGTATTTT. It is translated as CASSTPRGSLDTQYF.

Only a few counts were recorded for this clone. The chain uses TRBV2 and TRBJ2-7; TRBD1 might be the D (6 bases). The CDR3 sequence is 14 residues long. The germline V and J ends were trimmed by 6 bases and 3 bases, with 15 bases remaining between them. Germline lookup yields CDR1 SNHLY and CDR2 FYNNEI. CDR3 sequence (DNA): TGTGCCAGCAGGGTGGGGGTAGGGGGCTACGAGCAGTACTTC. Translating gives CASRVGVGGYEQYF.

V and J are TRBV10-2 and TRBJ2-5; TRBD2 matches at 7 bases. CDR1 is WSHSY and CDR2 is SAAADI in the germline V gene. The junction had 6 bases not matched to a gene; V was cut back by 7 bases and J by 4 bases. CDR3 size: 13 residues. The CDR3 coding sequence is TGCGCCAGCACCGCGGGAGTGGGAGAGACCCAGTACTTC. Translating it yields CASTAGVGETQYF.

The CDR3 is CASSLFGNTEAFF. CDR3 in DNA: TGTGCCAGCAGTTTATTTGGGAACACTGAAGCTTTCTTT. The gene calls are TRBV27 and TRBJ1-1; no reliable D call. The CDR3 has 13 amino acids. The ends were cut back, 1 base at V and 1 base at J, with 4 bases in the middle. Germline CDR1 and CDR2: MNHEY and SMNVEV (reference sequence).

This clone was observed many times. The chain uses TRBV2 and TRBJ1-5; D remains unclear. V was pared by 4 bases and J by 4 bases, with 14 bases between. Germline V gives CDR1 SNHLY, CDR2 FYNNEI. This CDR3 comprises 15 residues. CDR3 sequence reads: CASSVGSKPNQPQHF. The CDR3 DNA sequence: TGTGCCAGCAGTGTGGGCAGCAAACCAAATCAGCCCCAGCATTTT.

J is TRBJ2-2 and V is TRBV28; TRBD2 matches at 12 bases. The CDR3 length is 18 residues. J lost 2 bases, V lost 5 bases, and 9 bases had no gene match. Germline V gives CDR1 MDHEN, CDR2 SYDVKM. The CDR3: CASSPRLAGVDNTGELFF. The CDR3 DNA is TGTGCCAGCAGTCCGCGACTAGCGGGAGTGGATAACACCGGGGAGCTGTTTTTT.

This clone occurred many times. The same CDR3 can be traced to other DNA sequences in this sample. The V call is TRBV27, the J call TRBJ2-6; no clear D. Germline V lookup: CDR1 MNHEY, CDR2 SMNVEV (reference sequence). Trimming took off 4 bases at V and 2 bases at J, with 0 bases between the two ends. The CDR3 extends over 12 amino acids. CDR3: CASSSGANVLTF. The CDR3 DNA sequence: TGTGCCAGCAGTTCTGGGGCCAACGTCCTGACTTTC.

V and J are TRBV7-9 and TRBJ1-1; D unresolved. The CDR3 runs 12 residues. V lost 5 bases and J lost 2, with 6 bases in between. CDR1 SEHNR and CDR2 FQNEAQ come from the germline V gene (reference sequence). The CDR3 bases are TGTGCCAGCAGCCCTATTAACACTGAAGCTTTCTTT. This encodes CASSPINTEAFF.

The V and J genes are TRBV11-2 and TRBJ2-5, with D perhaps TRBD2 (6 bases). Germline V CDR1 and CDR2: SGHAT, FQNNGV. CDR3 length: 14 residues. V was trimmed by 3 bases and J by 3 bases, leaving 11 bases between them. CDR3 sequence: CASSLSGVEETQYF. The CDR3 bases are TGTGCCAGCAGCTTGTCGGGAGTGGAAGAGACCCAGTACTTC.

This clone has just a few counts. The chain carries TRBV29-1 and TRBJ2-7, with D perhaps matching TRBD1 (6 bases). This CDR3 region has 13 residues. Deletions cut 3 bases from V and 2 bases from J, with 11 bases between. The germline gives CDR1 SQVTM, CDR2 ANQGSEA. The CDR3 reads CSVDSGVAYEQYF. The CDR3, as DNA: TGCAGCGTTGATTCAGGGGTAGCCTACGAGCAGTACTTC.

The chain is built from TRBV7-9 and TRBJ2-7, with a tentative D call TRBD2 (5 bases). Germline V lookup: CDR1 SEHNR, CDR2 FQNEAQ (reference sequence). Deletions cut 4 bases from V and 3 bases from J, with 16 bases between. This CDR3 comprises 15 residues. The CDR3: CASSSTLAGIYEQYF. In DNA, the CDR3 is TGTGCCAGCAGCTCAACTCTGGCGGGTATCTACGAGCAGTACTTC.

V usage is TRBV2 and J usage is TRBJ2-3; 13 bases fit TRBD2. In germline, CDR1 is SNHLY, CDR2 FYNNEI. This CDR3 has 15 residues. V shed 6 bases and J 6 bases; nucleotides not matched to a gene: 6. The DNA of the CDR3 is TGTGCCAGCAGCGCCGGGACTAGCGGGATGGATACGCAGTATTTT. It encodes CASSAGTSGMDTQYF.

The V and J genes are TRBV7-2 and TRBJ2-5; D is unclear. V lost 2 bases and J lost 1, with 8 bases in between. Looked up from germline, CDR1 is SGHTA and CDR2 is FQGNSA. This CDR3 contains 14 residues. CDR3 residues: CASSLQRTQETQYF. The DNA for the CDR3 is TGTGCCAGCAGCTTACAACGGACCCAAGAGACCCAGTACTTC.

The chain links TRBV2 to TRBJ1-2, with D maybe TRBD1 (5 bases). CDR1 SNHLY and CDR2 FYNNEI come from the germline V gene. The germline V and J ends were trimmed by 6 bases and 5 bases, with 19 bases remaining between them. CDR3 size: 15 residues. The CDR3 is CASSVGGGTLYGYTF. In DNA form, the CDR3 reads TGTGCCAGCAGCGTAGGTGGGGGAACCTTATATGGCTACACCTTC. Drawing the rest from reference TRBV2 and TRBJ1-2, the complete variable domain is EPEVTQTPSHQVTQMGQEVILRCVPISNHLYFYWYRQILGQKVEFLVSFYNNEISEKSEIFDDQFSVERPDGSNFTLKIRSTKLEDSAMYFCASSVGGGTLYGYTFGSGTRLTVV.

The chain joins TRBV30 to TRBJ1-3; no reliable D call. Trimming took off 4 bases at V and 2 bases at J, with 6 bases between the two ends. CDR1 and CDR2 (germline): GTSNPN, SVGIG (reference sequence). The CDR3 has 12 residues. The CDR3 sequence: CAWNNPGNTIYF. CDR3 in DNA: TGTGCCTGGAATAACCCTGGAAACACCATATATTTT.

V and J are TRBV2 and TRBJ2-7, with 9 bases identical to TRBD1. Germline CDR1 reads SNHLY; CDR2 reads FYNNEI. The V and J ends lost 6 bases and 4 bases, in that order; junction bases with no gene match: 10. The CDR3 is 15 amino acids. The CDR3 DNA is TGTGCCAGCAGCGAAACCGGGACAGGGATTTACGAGCAGTACTTC. Encoded protein: CASSETGTGIYEQYF.